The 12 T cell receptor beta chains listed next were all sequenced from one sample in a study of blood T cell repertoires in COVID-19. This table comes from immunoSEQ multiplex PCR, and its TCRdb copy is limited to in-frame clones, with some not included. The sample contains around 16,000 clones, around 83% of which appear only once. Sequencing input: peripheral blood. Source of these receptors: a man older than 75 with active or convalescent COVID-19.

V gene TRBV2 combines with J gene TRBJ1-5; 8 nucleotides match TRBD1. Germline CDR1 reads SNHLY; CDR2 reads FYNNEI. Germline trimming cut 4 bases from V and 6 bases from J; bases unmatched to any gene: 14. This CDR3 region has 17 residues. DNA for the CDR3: TGTGCCAGCAGTGTCGGGCAGGGGGCTTCTGAAAGTCAGCCCCAGCATTTT. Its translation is CASSVGQGASESQPQHF.

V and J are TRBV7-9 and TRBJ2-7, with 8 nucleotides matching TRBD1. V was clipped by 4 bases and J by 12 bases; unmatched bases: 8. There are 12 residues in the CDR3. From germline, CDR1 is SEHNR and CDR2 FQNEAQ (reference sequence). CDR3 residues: CASSYGQGTRYF. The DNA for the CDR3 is TGTGCCAGCAGCTACGGACAGGGTACGAGGTACTTC. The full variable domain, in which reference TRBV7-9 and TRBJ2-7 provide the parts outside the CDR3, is DTGVSQNPRHKITKRGQNVTFRCDPISEHNRLYWYRQTLGQGPEFLTYFQNEAQLEKSRLLSDRFSAERPKGSFSTLEIQRTEQGDSAMYLCASSYGQGTRYFGPGTRLTVT.

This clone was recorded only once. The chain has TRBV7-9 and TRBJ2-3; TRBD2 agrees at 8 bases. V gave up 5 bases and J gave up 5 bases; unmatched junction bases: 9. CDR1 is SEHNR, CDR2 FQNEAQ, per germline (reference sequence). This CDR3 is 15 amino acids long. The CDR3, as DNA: TGTGCCAGCAGCCCCCGGACTAGCTTGGTAGATACGCAGTATTTT. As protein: CASSPRTSLVDTQYF.

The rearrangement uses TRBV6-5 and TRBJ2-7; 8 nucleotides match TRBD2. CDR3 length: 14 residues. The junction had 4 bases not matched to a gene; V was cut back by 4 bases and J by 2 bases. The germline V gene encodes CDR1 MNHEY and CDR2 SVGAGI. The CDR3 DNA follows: TGTGCCAGCAGTTGGTTTAGCGGGACCTACGAGCAGTACTTC. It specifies CASSWFSGTYEQYF.

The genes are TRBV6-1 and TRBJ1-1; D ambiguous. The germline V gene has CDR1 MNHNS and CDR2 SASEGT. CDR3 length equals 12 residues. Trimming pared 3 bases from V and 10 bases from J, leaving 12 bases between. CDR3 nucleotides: TGTGCCAGCAGTGAGGCGGAGCCCCCAGCTTTCTTT. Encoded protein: CASSEAEPPAFF.

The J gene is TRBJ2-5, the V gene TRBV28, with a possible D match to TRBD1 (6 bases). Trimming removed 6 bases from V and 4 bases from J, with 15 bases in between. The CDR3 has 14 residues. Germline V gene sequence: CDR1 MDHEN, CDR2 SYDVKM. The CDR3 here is CASSSTGSGETQYF. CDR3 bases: TGTGCCAGCAGCTCCACAGGGAGCGGAGAGACCCAGTACTTC. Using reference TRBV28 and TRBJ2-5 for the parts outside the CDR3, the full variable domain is DVKVTQSSRYLVKRTGEKVFLECVQDMDHENMFWYRQDPGLGLRLIYFSYDVKMKEKGDIPEGYSVSREKKERFSLILESASTNQTSMYLCASSSTGSGETQYFGPGTRLLVL.

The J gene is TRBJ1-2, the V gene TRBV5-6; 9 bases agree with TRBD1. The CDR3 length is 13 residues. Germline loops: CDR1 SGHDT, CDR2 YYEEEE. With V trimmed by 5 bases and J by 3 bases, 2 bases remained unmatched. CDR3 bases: TGTGCCAGCAGGAGGACAGGGGACTATGGCTACACCTTC. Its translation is CASRRTGDYGYTF.

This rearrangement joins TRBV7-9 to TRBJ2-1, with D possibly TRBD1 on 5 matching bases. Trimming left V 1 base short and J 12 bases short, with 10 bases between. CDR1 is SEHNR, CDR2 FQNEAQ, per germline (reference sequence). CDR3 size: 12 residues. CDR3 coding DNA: TGTGCCAGCAGCTTAGATGTAGACAGGCAGTTCTTC. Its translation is CASSLDVDRQFF. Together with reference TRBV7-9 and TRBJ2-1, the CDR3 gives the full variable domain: DTGVSQNPRHKITKRGQNVTFRCDPISEHNRLYWYRQTLGQGPEFLTYFQNEAQLEKSRLLSDRFSAERPKGSFSTLEIQRTEQGDSAMYLCASSLDVDRQFFGPGTRLTVL.

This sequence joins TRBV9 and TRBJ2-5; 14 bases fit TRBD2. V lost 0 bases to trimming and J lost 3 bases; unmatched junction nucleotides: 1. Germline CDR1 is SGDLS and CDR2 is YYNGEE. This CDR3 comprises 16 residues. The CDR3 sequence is CASSVGGLAGEETQYF. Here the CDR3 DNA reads TGTGCCAGCAGCGTAGGGGGACTAGCGGGGGAAGAGACCCAGTACTTC.

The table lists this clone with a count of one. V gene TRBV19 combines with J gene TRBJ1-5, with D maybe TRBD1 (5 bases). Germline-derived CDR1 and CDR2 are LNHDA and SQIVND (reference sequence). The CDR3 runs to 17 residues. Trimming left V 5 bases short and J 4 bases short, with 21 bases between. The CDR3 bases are TGTGCCAGTAGTTTGGGGATACCGGGACTGACTAATCAGCCCCAGCATTTT. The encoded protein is CASSLGIPGLTNQPQHF.

CDR3 sequence (DNA): TGTGCCAGCACTCCGGGGGGCCCCCCCTACCAAGAGACCCAGTACTTC. It translates to CASTPGGPPYQETQYF. The chain is built from TRBV2 and TRBJ2-5, with D perhaps TRBD2 (7 bases). With 7 bases removed from V and 0 bases from J, the gap between germline ends came to 18 bases. Germline V gene data show CDR1 as SNHLY and CDR2 as FYNNEI. The CDR3 consists of 16 residues. The full variable domain, in which reference TRBV2 and TRBJ2-5 provide the parts outside the CDR3, is EPEVTQTPSHQVTQMGQEVILRCVPISNHLYFYWYRQILGQKVEFLVSFYNNEISEKSEIFDDQFSVERPDGSNFTLKIRSTKLEDSAMYFCASTPGGPPYQETQYFGPGTRLLVL.

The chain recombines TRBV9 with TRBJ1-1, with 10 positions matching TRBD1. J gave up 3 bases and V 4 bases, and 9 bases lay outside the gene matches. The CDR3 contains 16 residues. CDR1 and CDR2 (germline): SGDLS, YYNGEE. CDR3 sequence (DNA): TGTGCCAGCAGCCCCGGACAGGGGGACGGCTACACTGAAGCTTTCTTT. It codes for CASSPGQGDGYTEAFF.